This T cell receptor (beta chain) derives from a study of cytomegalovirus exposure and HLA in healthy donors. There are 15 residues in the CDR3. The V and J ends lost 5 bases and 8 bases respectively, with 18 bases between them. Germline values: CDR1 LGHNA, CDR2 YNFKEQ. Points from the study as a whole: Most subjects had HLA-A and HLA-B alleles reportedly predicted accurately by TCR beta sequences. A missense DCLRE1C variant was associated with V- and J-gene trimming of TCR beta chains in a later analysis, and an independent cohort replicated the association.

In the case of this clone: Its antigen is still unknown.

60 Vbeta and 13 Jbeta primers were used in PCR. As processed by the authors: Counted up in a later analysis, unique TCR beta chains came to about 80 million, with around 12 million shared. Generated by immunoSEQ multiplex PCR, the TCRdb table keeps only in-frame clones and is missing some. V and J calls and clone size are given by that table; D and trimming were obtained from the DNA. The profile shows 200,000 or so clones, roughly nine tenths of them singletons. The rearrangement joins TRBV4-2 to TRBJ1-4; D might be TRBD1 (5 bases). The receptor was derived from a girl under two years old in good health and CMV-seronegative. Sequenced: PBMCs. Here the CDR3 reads CASSGRAGGIEKLFF. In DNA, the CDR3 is TGTGCCAGCAGCGGTCGGGCGGGGGGGATCGAAAAACTGTTTTTT.